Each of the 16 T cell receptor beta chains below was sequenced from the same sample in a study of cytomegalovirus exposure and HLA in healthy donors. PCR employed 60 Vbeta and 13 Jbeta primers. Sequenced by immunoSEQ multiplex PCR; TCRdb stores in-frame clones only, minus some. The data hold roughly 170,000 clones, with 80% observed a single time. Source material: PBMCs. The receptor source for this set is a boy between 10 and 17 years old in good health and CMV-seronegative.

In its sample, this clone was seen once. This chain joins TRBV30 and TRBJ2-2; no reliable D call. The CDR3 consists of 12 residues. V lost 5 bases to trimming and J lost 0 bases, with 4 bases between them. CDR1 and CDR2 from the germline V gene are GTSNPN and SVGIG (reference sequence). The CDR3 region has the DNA TGTGCCTGGGCAGCGAACACCGGGGAGCTGTTTTTT. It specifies CAWAANTGELFF.

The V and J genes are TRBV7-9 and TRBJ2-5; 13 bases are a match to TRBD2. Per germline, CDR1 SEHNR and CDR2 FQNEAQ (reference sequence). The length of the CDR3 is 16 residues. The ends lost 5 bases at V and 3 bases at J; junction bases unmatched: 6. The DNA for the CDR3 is TGTGCCAGCAGCCAGACTAGCGGGAGGACGAAAGAGACCCAGTACTTC. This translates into CASSQTSGRTKETQYF.

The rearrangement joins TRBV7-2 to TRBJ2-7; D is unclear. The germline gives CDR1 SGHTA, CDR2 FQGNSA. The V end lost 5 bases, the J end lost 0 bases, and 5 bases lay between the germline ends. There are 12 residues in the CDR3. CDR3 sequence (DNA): TGTGCCAGCAGCGTCCACTCCTACGAGCAGTACTTC. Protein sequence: CASSVHSYEQYF.

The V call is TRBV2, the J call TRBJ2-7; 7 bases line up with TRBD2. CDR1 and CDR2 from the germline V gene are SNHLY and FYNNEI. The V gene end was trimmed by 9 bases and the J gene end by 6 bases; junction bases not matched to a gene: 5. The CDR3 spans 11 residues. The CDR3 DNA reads TGTGCCAGAATAGCGGGCGGCGAGCAGTACTTC. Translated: CARIAGGEQYF.

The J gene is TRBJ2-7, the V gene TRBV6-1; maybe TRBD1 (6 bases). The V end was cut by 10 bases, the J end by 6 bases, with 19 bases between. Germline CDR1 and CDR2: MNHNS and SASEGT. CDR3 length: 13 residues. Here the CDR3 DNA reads TGTGCCACCAGATGGACAGACAGTCGCGAGCAGTACTTC. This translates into CATRWTDSREQYF.

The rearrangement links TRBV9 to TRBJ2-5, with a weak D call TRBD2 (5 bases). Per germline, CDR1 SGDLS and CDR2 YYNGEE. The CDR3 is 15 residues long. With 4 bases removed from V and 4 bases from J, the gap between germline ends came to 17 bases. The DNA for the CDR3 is TGTGCCAGCAGCCCTCTGGCTAGCTCGGGAGAGACCCAGTACTTC. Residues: CASSPLASSGETQYF.

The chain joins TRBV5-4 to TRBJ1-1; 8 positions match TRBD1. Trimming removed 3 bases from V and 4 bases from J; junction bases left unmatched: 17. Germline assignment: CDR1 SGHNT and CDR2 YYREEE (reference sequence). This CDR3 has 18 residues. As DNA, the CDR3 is TGTGCCAGCAGCTACACCCGGGACAGGCGTTTGAGGGGCACTGAAGCTTTCTTT. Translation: CASSYTRDRRLRGTEAFF.

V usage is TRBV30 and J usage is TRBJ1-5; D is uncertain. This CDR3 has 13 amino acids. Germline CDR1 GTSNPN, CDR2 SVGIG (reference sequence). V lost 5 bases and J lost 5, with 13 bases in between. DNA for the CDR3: TGTGCCTGGGGTACAGCCAAGGATCAGCCCCAGCATTTT. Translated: CAWGTAKDQPQHF.

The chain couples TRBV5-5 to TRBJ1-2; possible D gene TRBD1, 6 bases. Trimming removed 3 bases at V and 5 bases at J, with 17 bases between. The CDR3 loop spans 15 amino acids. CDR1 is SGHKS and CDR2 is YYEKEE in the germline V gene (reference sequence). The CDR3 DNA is TGTGCCAGCAGCTCGACAGGTCTGGGGGTGTATGGCTACACCTTC. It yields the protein CASSSTGLGVYGYTF.

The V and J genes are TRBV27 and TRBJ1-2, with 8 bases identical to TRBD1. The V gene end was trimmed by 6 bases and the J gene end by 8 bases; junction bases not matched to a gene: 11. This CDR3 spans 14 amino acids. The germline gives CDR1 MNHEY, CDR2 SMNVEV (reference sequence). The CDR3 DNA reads TGTGCCAGCAGCCCCGACAGGGGCAGGGGGGGCTACACCTTC. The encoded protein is CASSPDRGRGGYTF.

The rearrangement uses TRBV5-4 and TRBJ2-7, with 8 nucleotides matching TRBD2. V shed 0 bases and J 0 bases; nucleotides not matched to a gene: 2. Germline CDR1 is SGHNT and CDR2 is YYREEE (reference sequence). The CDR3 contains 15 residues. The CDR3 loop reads CASSLVAGGSYEQYF. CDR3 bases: TGTGCCAGCAGCTTGGTGGCGGGGGGCTCCTACGAGCAGTACTTC.

The CDR3 sequence is CASPKGPGQNTGELFF. The CDR3 nucleotides read TGTGCCAGCCCCAAAGGCCCAGGGCAGAACACCGGGGAGCTGTTTTTT. V is TRBV21-1 and J is TRBJ2-2; the table gives TRBD1 as D, unverified against the DNA. TRBV21-1 is noted as a pseudogene. The CDR3 is 16 residues long.

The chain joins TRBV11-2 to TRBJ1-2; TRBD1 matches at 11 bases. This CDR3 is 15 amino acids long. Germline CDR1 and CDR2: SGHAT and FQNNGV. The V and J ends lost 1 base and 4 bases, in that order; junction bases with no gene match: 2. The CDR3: CASSLGTGGSYGYTF. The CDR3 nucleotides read TGTGCCAGCAGCTTAGGGACAGGGGGCTCCTATGGCTACACCTTC.

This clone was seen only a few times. The CDR3 region is CSARSGHPPYF. In DNA, the CDR3 is TGCAGTGCTAGATCGGGACATCCACCGTACTTC. V is TRBV20-1 and J is TRBJ2-5; D possibly corresponds to TRBD1 (6 bases). The V gene's germline CDR1 is DFQATT and CDR2 SNEGSKA (reference sequence). V shed 2 bases and J shed 13 bases, with 14 bases lying between them. The CDR3 runs to 11 residues.

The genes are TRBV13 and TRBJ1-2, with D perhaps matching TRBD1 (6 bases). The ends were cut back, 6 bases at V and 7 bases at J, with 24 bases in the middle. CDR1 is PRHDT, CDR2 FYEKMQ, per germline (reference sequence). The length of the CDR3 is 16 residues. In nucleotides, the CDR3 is TGTGCCAGCAGTTCACGGGAGGCGGGACACTATGGTGGCTACACCTTC. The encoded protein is CASSSREAGHYGGYTF.

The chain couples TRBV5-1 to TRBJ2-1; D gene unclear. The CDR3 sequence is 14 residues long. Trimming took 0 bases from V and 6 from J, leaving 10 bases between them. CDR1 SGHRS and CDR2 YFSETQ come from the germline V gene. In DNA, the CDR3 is TGCGCCAGCAGCTTGGGGCTAGTGCCCAATGAGCAGTTCTTC. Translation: CASSLGLVPNEQFF.